Presented here are 10 T cell receptor beta chains from one specimen sequenced in a study of T cell changes during pregnancy in multiple sclerosis. Assay used: immunoSEQ multiplex PCR; TCRdb lists only in-frame clones, some missing. This sample has about 46,000 clones; 94% occur once, and the top ten carry approximately 4.3%. Source: CD8+ T cells from peripheral blood mononuclear cells, taken in the first trimester of pregnancy. These receptors were obtained from a female donor with multiple sclerosis, enrolled in a pregnancy study.

The gene calls are TRBV11-2 and TRBJ2-1; D might be TRBD1 (5 bases). The germline V gene encodes CDR1 SGHAT and CDR2 FQNNGV. The CDR3 consists of 16 residues. The germline V and J ends were trimmed by 8 bases and 2 bases, with 19 bases remaining between them. The CDR3 sequence: CASRVRPQGTYNEQFF. As DNA, the CDR3 is TGTGCCAGCCGAGTACGGCCCCAGGGCACCTACAATGAGCAGTTCTTC.

J is TRBJ2-3 and V is TRBV11-2, with 7 bases lining up with TRBD2. Germline values: CDR1 SGHAT, CDR2 FQNNGV. The CDR3 totals 15 residues. Losses at the gene ends were 5 bases for V and 2 bases for J; bases not matched to a gene: 7. This chain's CDR3 is CASSLGAGATDTQYF. In DNA form, the CDR3 reads TGTGCCAGCAGCCTAGGGGCGGGAGCCACAGATACGCAGTATTTT.

The rearrangement uses TRBV2 and TRBJ2-1; 7 nucleotides agree with TRBD2. CDR1 is SNHLY and CDR2 is FYNNEI in the germline V gene. V shed 5 bases, J shed 4 bases, and the junction held 8 bases outside the gene matches. The CDR3 extends over 15 amino acids. CDR3 nucleotide sequence: TGTGCCAGCAGTAGGCGGGGGATCGGGTACAATGAGCAGTTCTTC. Protein product: CASSRRGIGYNEQFF.

This clone was picked up one time. The genes are TRBV4-1 and TRBJ1-1; D gene uncertain. The CDR3 length is 13 residues. Trimming cost V 6 bases and J 3 bases, with 11 bases left between them. The V gene's germline CDR1 is MGHRA and CDR2 YSYEKL. CDR3 amino acids: CASRPSRDTEAFF. The CDR3 DNA sequence: TGCGCCAGCAGACCTAGTCGGGACACTGAAGCTTTCTTT.

The V call is TRBV6-1, the J call TRBJ1-1; no clear D gene. Trimming took 3 bases from V and 6 from J, leaving 14 bases between them. The CDR3 covers 14 residues. Germline CDR1 MNHNS, CDR2 SASEGT. The CDR3 DNA reads TGTGCCAGCAGTGATGGTCCTGGAGTAGCTGAAGCTTTCTTT. Its translation: CASSDGPGVAEAFF.

The V and J genes are TRBV13 and TRBJ1-2; D uncertain. CDR1 is PRHDT, CDR2 FYEKMQ, per germline (reference sequence). The CDR3 is made up of 14 amino acids. V lost 5 bases and J 4 bases, leaving 14 bases between the germline ends. DNA for the CDR3: TGTGCCAGCAGCCCAAACGGGGTCGGCTATGGCTACACCTTC. It encodes CASSPNGVGYGYTF.

The rearrangement links TRBV23-1 to TRBJ2-1; TRBD2 matches at 13 bases. TRBV23-1 is filed as an ORF, its function uncertain. The CDR3 length is 18 residues. V shed 4 bases, J shed 5 bases, and the junction held 11 bases outside the gene matches. The CDR3, as DNA: TGCGCCAGCAGTCCCCTCGCCCCACTAGCGGGAGGGCACAATGAGCAGTTCTTC. Its protein product is CASSPLAPLAGGHNEQFF.

This chain uses TRBV19 with TRBJ1-3; unclear D gene. The CDR3 extends over 16 amino acids. Trimming removed 3 bases at V and 1 base at J, with 13 bases between. In germline, CDR1 is LNHDA, CDR2 SQIVND (reference sequence). CDR3 coding DNA: TGTGCCAGTAGTATGGGCGAAGCCTTATCTGGAAACACCATATATTTT. It encodes CASSMGEALSGNTIYF. The variable domain in full, with the rest retrieved from reference TRBV19 and TRBJ1-3, is DGGITQSPKYLFRKEGQNVTLSCEQNLNHDAMYWYRQDPGQGLRLIYYSQIVNDFQKGDIAEGYSVSREKKESFPLTVTSAQKNPTAFYLCASSMGEALSGNTIYFGEGSWLTVV.

This clone was counted a single time. The chain is built from TRBV13 and TRBJ2-7; D not resolved. The CDR3 is 13 amino acids. The germline gives CDR1 PRHDT, CDR2 FYEKMQ (reference sequence). Trimming took 0 bases from V and 5 from J, leaving 8 bases between them. For the CDR3, the DNA is TGTGCCAGCAGCTTAGGCCGGTCCGACGAGCAGTACTTC. Translation gives CASSLGRSDEQYF.

The chain joins TRBV28 to TRBJ2-7; 8 bases match TRBD1. Germline V gene data show CDR1 as MDHEN and CDR2 as SYDVKM. The CDR3 has 15 amino acids. V shed 5 bases and J 3 bases; nucleotides not matched to a gene: 9. The CDR3: CASSGQGRGNYEQYF. The CDR3, as DNA: TGTGCCAGCAGTGGACAGGGCCGGGGTAACTACGAGCAGTACTTC.